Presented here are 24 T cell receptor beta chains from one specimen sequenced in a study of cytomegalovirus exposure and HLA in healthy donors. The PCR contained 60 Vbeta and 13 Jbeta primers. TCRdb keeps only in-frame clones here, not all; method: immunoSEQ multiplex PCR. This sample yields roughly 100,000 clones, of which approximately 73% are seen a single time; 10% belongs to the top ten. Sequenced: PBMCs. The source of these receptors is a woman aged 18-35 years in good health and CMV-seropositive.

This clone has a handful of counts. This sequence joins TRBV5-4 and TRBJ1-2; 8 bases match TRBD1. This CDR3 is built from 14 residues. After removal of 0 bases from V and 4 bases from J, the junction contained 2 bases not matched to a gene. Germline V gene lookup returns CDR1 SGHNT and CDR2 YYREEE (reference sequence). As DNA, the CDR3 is TGTGCCAGCAGCTTGGAACAGGGGGGCTATGGCTACACCTTC. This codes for CASSLEQGGYGYTF.

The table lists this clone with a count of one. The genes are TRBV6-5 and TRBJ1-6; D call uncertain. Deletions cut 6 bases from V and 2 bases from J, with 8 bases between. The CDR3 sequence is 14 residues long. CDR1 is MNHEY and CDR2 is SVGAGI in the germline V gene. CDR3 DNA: TGTGCCAGCAGCCCCACACCCTATAATTCACCCCTCCACTTT. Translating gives CASSPTPYNSPLHF.

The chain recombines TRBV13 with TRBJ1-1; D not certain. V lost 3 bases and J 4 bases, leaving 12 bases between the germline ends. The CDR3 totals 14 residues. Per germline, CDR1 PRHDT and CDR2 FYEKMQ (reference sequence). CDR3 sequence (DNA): TGTGCCAGCAGCTTCCGATCGTACGGCACTGAAGCTTTCTTT. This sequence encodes CASSFRSYGTEAFF.

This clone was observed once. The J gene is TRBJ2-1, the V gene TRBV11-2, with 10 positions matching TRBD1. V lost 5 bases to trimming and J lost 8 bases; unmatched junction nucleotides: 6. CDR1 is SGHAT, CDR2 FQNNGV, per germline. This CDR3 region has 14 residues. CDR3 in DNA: TGTGCCAGCAGCAAGACAGGGGGCGCGTATGAGCAGTTCTTC. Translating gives CASSKTGGAYEQFF.

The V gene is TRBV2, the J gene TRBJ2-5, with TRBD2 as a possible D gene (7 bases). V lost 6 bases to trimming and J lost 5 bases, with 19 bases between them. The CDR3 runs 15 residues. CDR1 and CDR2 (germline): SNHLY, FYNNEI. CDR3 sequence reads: CASRAPRGAPETQYF. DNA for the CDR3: TGTGCCAGCAGAGCCCCACGGGGGGCCCCCGAGACCCAGTACTTC.

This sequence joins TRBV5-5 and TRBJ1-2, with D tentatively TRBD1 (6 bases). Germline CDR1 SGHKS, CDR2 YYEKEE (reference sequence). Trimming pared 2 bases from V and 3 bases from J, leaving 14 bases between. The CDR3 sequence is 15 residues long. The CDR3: CASSFAGAPDYGYTF. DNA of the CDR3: TGTGCCAGCAGCTTTGCGGGGGCGCCGGACTATGGCTACACCTTC.

This CDR3 reads CASSQRLYYEQYF. The CDR3 DNA follows: TGTGCCAGCAGCCAAAGACTTTACTACGAGCAGTACTTC. This chain uses TRBV14 with TRBJ2-7; no firm D call. From germline, CDR1 is SGHDN and CDR2 FVKESK. The CDR3 sequence is 13 residues long. V was shortened by 2 bases and J by 3 bases, with 8 bases between the two germline ends.

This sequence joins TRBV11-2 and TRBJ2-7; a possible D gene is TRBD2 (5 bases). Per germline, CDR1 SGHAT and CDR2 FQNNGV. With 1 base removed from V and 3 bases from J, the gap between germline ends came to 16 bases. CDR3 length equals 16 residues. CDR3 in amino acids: CASSLVGVSIYYEQYF. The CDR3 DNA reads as TGTGCCAGCAGCTTAGTCGGGGTCAGCATTTACTACGAGCAGTACTTC.

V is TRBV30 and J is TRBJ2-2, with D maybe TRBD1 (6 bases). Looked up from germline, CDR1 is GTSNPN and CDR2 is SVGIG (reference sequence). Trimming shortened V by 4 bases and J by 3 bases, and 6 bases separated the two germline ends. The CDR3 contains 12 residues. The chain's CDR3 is CAWTGDTGELFF. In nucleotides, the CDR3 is TGTGCCTGGACAGGGGACACCGGGGAGCTGTTTTTT.

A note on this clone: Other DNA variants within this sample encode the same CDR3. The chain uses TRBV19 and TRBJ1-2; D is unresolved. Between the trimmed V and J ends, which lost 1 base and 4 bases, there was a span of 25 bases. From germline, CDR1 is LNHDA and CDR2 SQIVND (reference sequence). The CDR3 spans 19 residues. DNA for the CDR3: TGTGCCAGTAGTATAGGGTTCTATGGCAGGCGACGAGAAGGCTATGGCTACACCTTC. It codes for CASSIGFYGRRREGYGYTF.

The CDR3 DNA is TGCGCCAGCAGTCTCCCACAGGGGCCCACTTCTGGAAACACCATATATTTT. Translated: CASSLPQGPTSGNTIYF. The rearrangement joins TRBV23-1 to TRBJ1-3; TRBD1 matches 7 bases. TRBV23-1 counts as an open reading frame of uncertain function. V lost 4 bases to trimming and J lost 1 base; unmatched junction nucleotides: 10. This CDR3 contains 17 residues.

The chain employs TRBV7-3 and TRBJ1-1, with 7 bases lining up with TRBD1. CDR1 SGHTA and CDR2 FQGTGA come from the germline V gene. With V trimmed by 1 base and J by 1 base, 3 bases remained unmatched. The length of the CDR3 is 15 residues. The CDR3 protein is CASSLMGTANTEAFF. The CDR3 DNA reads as TGTGCCAGCAGCTTAATGGGGACAGCGAACACTGAAGCTTTCTTT.

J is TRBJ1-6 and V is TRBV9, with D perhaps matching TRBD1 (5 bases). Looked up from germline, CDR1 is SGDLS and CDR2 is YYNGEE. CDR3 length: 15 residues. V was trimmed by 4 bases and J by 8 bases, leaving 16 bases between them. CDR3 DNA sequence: TGTGCCAGCAGCTTTAGTCGGGGGATGGATTCACCCCTCCACTTT. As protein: CASSFSRGMDSPLHF.

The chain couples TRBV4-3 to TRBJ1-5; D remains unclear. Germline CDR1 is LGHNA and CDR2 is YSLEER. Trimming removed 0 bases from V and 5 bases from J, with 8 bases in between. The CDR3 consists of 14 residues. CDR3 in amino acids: CASSQDKDYQPQHF. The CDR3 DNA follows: TGCGCCAGCAGCCAAGATAAGGACTATCAGCCCCAGCATTTT.

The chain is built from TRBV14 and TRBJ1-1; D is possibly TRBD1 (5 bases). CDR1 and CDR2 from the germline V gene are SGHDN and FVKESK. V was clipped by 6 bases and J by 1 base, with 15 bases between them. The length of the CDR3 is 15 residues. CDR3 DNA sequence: TGTGCCAGCAGTCGTCGTTCGGGGGGGAACACTGAAGCTTTCTTT. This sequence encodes CASSRRSGGNTEAFF.

The CDR3 sequence is CAISDPDRVRDTQYF. The DNA for the CDR3 is TGTGCCATCAGTGACCCGGACAGGGTCCGGGATACGCAGTATTTT. The V gene is TRBV10-3, the J gene TRBJ2-3; 8 bases are a match to TRBD1. The germline V gene encodes CDR1 ENHRY and CDR2 SYGVKD. The trim removed 3 bases at V and 6 bases at J, leaving 8 bases unmatched. The CDR3 is 15 amino acids.

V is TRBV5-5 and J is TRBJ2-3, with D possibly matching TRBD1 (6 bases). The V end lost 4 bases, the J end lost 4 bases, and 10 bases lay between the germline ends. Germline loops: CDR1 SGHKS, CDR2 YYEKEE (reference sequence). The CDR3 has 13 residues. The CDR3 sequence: CASSPGVADTQYF. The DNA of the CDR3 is TGTGCCAGCAGCCCAGGGGTGGCAGATACGCAGTATTTT.

CDR3 in amino acids: CASSSQVGTGGYEQYF. In DNA, the CDR3 is TGTGCCAGCAGTTCCCAGGTGGGGACAGGGGGGTACGAGCAGTACTTC. The V call is TRBV27, the J call TRBJ2-7, with TRBD1 identical over 11 bases. CDR1 is MNHEY, CDR2 SMNVEV, per germline (reference sequence). The CDR3 runs 16 residues. Germline trimming cut 4 bases from V and 4 bases from J; bases unmatched to any gene: 9.

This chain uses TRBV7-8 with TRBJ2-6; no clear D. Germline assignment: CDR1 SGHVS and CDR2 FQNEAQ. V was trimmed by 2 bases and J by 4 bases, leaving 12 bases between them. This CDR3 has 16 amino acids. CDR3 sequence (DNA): TGTGCCAGCAGCTTAAGAATCGGGTCCGGGGCCAACGTCCTGACTTTC. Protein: CASSLRIGSGANVLTF.

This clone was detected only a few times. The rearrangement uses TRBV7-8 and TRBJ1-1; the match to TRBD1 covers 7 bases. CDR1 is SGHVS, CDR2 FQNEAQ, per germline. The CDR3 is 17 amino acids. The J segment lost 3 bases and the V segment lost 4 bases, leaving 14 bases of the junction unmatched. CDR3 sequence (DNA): TGTGCCAGCAGCTCTTTCCCCCTTCAGGGGGTTCACACTGAAGCTTTCTTT. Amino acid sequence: CASSSFPLQGVHTEAFF.

The CDR3, as DNA: TGTGCCAGCAGGGCACCCGGGACAGATAATTCACCCCTCCACTTT. Amino acid sequence: CASRAPGTDNSPLHF. The chain joins TRBV6-5 to TRBJ1-6; 7 bases match TRBD1. The CDR3 is made up of 15 amino acids. In germline, CDR1 is MNHEY, CDR2 SVGAGI. V shed 6 bases and J 5 bases; nucleotides not matched to a gene: 7.

The CDR3, as DNA: TGTGCCAGCAGTTCCGGGAGTGGCTACACCTTC. Residues: CASSSGSGYTF. J is TRBJ1-2 and V is TRBV6-5; D gene unclear. The germline CDR1 and CDR2 sequences are MNHEY and SVGAGI. This CDR3 has 11 amino acids. Trimming took off 4 bases at V and 7 bases at J, with 7 bases between the two ends.

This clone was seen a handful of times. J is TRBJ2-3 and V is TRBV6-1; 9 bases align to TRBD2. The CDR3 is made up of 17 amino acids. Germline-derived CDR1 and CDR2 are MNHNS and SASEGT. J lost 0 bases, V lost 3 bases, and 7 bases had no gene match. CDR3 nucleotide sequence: TGTGCCAGCAGTGACCGCGGGAGGGCCGAAAGCACAGATACGCAGTATTTT. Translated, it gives CASSDRGRAESTDTQYF.

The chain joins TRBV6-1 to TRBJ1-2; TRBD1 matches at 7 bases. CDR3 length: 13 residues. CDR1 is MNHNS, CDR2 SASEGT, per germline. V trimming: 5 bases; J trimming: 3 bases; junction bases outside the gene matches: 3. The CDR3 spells CASSRDRDYGYTF. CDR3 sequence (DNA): TGTGCCAGCAGTCGCGACAGGGACTATGGCTACACCTTC.